The sequence of this T cell receptor beta chain was determined in a study of CD8 T cells in Susac syndrome. In blood CD8+ and CD4+ T cells, TCR beta underwent sequencing. FACS was used to enrich TEMRA cells, whereas the CD8+ and CD4+ T cells were obtained by negative isolation. Germline V CDR1 and CDR2: SGDLS, YYNGEE. V was trimmed by 4 bases and J by 6 bases, leaving 12 bases between them. The CDR3 sequence is 13 residues long. After extraction with the RNeasy kit, roughly 0.5 to 1 ug of the RNA was reverse transcribed using random hexamers. An immunoSEQ multiplex PCR generated amplified TCR beta CDR3 products spanning 54 Vbeta and 13 Jbeta. TCRdb used MiXCR to reprocess the immunoSEQ multiplex PCR reads, holding one entry per CDR3 protein. Seen here are under 80,000 distinct CDR3 sequences, about 94% observed once, and the top ten hold 0.35% to 0.5%.

This sequence was found in a human donor with multiple sclerosis. The sequenced sample consisted of CD8+ T cells from PBMCs. The rearrangement links TRBV9 to TRBJ2-3; D call uncertain. CDR3 amino acids: CASSPPRMDTQYF. DNA of the CDR3: TGTGCCAGCAGCCCCCCCCGAATGGATACGCAGTATTTT. The complete variable domain, with remaining parts taken from reference TRBV9 and TRBJ2-3, reads DSGVTQTPKHLITATGQRVTLRCSPRSGDLSVYWYQQSLDQGLQFLIQYYNGEERAKGNILERFSAQQFPDLHSELNLSSLELGDSALYFCASSPPRMDTQYFGPGTRLTVL.